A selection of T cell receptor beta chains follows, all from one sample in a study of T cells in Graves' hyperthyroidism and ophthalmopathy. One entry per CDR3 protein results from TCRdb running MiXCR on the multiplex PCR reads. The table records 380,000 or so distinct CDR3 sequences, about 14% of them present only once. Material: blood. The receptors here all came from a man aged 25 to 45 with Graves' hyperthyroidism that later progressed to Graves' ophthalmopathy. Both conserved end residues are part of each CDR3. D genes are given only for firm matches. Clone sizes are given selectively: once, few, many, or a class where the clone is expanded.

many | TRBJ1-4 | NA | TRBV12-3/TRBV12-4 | TGTGCCAGCAGTTTAGTGGTTGGAGGGGAGGAAAAACTGTTTTTT | CASSLVVGGEEKLFF
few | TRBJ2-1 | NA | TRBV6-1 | TGTGCCAGCAGCGACCCCGGGACAACCTACAATGAGCAGTTCTTC | CASSDPGTTYNEQFF
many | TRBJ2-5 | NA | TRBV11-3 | TGTGCCAGCAGCTTACGGGCAGAAGAGACCCAGTACTTC | CASSLRAEETQYF
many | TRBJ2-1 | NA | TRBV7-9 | TGTGCCAGCAGCCGGGGGACCTTGTTCTACAATGAGCAGTTCTTC | CASSRGTLFYNEQFF
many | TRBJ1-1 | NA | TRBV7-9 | TGTGCCAGCAGCTTAGAGGTGGAGAACACTGAAGCTTTCTTT | CASSLEVENTEAFF
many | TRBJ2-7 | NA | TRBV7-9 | TGTGCCAGCAGCTTAAATGAGGGTTACGAGCAGTACTTC | CASSLNEGYEQYF
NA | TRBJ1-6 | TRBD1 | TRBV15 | TGTGCCACCAGCAGGGGGACAGGAAGTTCACCCCTCCACTTT | CATSRGTGSSPLHF
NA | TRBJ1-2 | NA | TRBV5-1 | TGCGCCAGCAGCTTGGGGCGGGGGCCGCGAGAGGGCTACACCTTC | CASSLGRGPREGYTF
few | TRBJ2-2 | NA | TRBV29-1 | TGCAGCGCCCAAGGGGGTTTGGACACCGGGGAGCTGTTTTTT | CSAQGGLDTGELFF
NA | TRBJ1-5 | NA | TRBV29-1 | TGCAGCGTTGAAGATCAGAGGGTGTTGAGACGTAGCAATCAGCCCCAGCATTTT | CSVEDQRVLRRSNQPQHF
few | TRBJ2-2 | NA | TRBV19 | TGTGCCAGTAGTATCGTTGACACGAACACCGGGGAGCTGTTTTTT | CASSIVDTNTGELFF
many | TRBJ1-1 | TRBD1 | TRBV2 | TGTGCCAGCCAACAACCGGGGACAGGGGGCACTGAAGCTTTCTTT | CASQQPGTGGTEAFF
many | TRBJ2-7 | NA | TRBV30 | TGTGCCTGGAGTGTACTGGGTTACGAGCAGTACTTC | CAWSVLGYEQYF
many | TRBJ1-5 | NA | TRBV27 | TGTGCCAGCAGTTTCGGCGGGGAAAATCAGCCCCAGCATTTT | CASSFGGENQPQHF
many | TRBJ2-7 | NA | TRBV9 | TGTGCCAGCAGCGTAGGATCCGGGACCGAGCAGTACTTC | CASSVGSGTEQYF
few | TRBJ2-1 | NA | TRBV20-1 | TGCAGTGCCGCCGACTTTTCATACAATGAGCAGTTCTTC | CSAADFSYNEQFF
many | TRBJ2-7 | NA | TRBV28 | TGTGCCAGCAGTGACCCGGGGGCTAGGGCCTACGAGCAGTACTTC | CASSDPGARAYEQYF
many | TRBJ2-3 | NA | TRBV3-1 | TGTGCCAGCAGCCAAATCGGGGGCACAGATACGCAGTATTTT | CASSQIGGTDTQYF
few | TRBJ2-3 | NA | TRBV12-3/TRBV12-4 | TGTGCCAGCAGTTTACGGAGGACTAGCACAGATACGCAGTATTTT | CASSLRRTSTDTQYF
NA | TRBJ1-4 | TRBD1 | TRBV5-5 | TGTGCCAGCAGCCAAGACTTGACAGGGGTAAATGAAAAACTGTTTTTT | CASSQDLTGVNEKLFF
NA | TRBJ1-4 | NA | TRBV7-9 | TGTGCCAGCAGCTTAGCGCTCGGGGGATTAGGAGAAAAACTGTTTTTT | CASSLALGGLGEKLFF
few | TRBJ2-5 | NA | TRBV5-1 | TGCGCCAGCAGCTTGGGTCCGCCGGTGGAGACCCAGTACTTC | CASSLGPPVETQYF
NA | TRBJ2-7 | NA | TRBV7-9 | TGTGCCAGCAGCTTAGAGTTACAGTCCTACGAGCAGTACTTC | CASSLELQSYEQYF
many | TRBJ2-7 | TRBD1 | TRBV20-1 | TGCAGTGCTAGGGGGGACAGTGTCTACGAGCAGTACTTC | CSARGDSVYEQYF
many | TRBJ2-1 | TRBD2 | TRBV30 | TGTGCCTGGCGTATTCCTAGCGGGGGGGCCTATGAGCAGTTCTTC | CAWRIPSGGAYEQFF
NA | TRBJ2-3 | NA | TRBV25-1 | TGTGCCAGCAGTGAGCCCCCTACAGATACGCAGTATTTT | CASSEPPTDTQYF
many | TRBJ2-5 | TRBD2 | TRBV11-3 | TGTGCCAGCAGCTTAGAGACTAGCGGAAAAGAGACCCAGTACTTC | CASSLETSGKETQYF
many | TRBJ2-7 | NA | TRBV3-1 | TGTGCCAGCGTTAGGGGGAGGGAGCAGTACTTC | CASVRGREQYF
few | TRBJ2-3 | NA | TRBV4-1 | TGCGCCAGCAGCCCCCGTTTAGCAACAGATACGCAGTATTTT | CASSPRLATDTQYF
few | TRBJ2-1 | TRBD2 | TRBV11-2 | TGTGCCAGCAGCACGCGACTAGCCCATTACAATGAGCAGTTCTTC | CASSTRLAHYNEQFF
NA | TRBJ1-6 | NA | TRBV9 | TGTGCCAGCAGCGTAGGGGGGGCTAATTCACCCCTCCACTTT | CASSVGGANSPLHF
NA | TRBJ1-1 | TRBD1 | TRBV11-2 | TGTGCCAGCAGGGAAGGGCGGGACAGGCAAAACACTGAAGCTTTCTTT | CASREGRDRQNTEAFF
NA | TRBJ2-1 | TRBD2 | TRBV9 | TGTGCCAGCAGCGTCGCGACTAGCGGAGGCTCCTACAATGAGCAGTTCTTC | CASSVATSGGSYNEQFF
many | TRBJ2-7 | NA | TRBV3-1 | TGTGCCAGCAGCCAACTCACCTACGAGCAGTACTTC | CASSQLTYEQYF
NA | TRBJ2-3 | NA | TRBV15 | TGTGCCACCAGCGGGAAGAGCAGGGATACGCAGTATTTT | CATSGKSRDTQYF
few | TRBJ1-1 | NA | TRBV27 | TGTGCCAGCAAATTGGGGGGCCGGACCACTGAAGCTTTCTTT | CASKLGGRTTEAFF
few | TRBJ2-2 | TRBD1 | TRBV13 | TGTGCCAGCAGCAACAGGGGTATTGGGGAGCTGTTTTTT | CASSNRGIGELFF